The rows below give T cell receptor beta chains drawn from one sample of a study of OX40 agonist ivuxolimab in advanced cancers. TCRdb's copy holds only in-frame clones and misses some; the assay was immunoSEQ multiplex PCR. The sample comprises about 69,000 clones, over 60% of which are singletons, and around 2.3% rests with the top ten. Material: CD4+ or CD8+ T cells sorted from blood, obtained in a trial of the OX40 agonist ivuxolimab. Every receptor here comes from an adult with an advanced solid tumor such as melanoma, head and neck, liver or kidney cancer. The CDR3 runs from the conserved cysteine through the conserved F or W. Size tells how often a clone was seen (once, few, many) or the class of an expanded clone, and some rows leave it out.

v_call clone_size cdr3_aa
TRBV19 . CASSMTSGRYNEQFF
TRBV7-9 . CASSLQGYGYTF
TRBV27 . CASSLYPAGNSYNEQFF
TRBV9 . CASSEAAGSNTEAFF
TRBV4-2 . CASSQGGVDSYNEQFF
TRBV5-1 . CASSLEGAGRGETQYF
TRBV2 once CASSEKSLYNEQFF
TRBV18 once CASSPPGQGGYTQYF
TRBV7-9 . CASSAAGTGSYEQYF
TRBV7-3 . CASSSTGSAGGYTF
TRBV30 . CAWSNMWGLGETQYF